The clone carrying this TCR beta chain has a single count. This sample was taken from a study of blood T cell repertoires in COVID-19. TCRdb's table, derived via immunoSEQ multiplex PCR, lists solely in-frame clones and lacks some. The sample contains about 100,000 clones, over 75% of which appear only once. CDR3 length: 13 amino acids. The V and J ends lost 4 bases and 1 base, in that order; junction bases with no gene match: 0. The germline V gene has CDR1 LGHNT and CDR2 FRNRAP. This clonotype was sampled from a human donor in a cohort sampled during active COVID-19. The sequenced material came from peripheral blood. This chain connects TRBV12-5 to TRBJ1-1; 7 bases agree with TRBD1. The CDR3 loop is CASGYRGNTEAFF. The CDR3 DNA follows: TGTGCTAGTGGTTACAGGGGGAACACTGAAGCTTTCTTT. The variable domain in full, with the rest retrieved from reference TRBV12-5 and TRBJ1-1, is DARVTQTPRHKVTEMGQEVTMRCQPILGHNTVFWYRQTMMQGLELLAYFRNRAPLDDSGMPKDRFSAEMPDATLATLKIQPSEPRDSAVYFCASGYRGNTEAFFGQGTRLTVV.